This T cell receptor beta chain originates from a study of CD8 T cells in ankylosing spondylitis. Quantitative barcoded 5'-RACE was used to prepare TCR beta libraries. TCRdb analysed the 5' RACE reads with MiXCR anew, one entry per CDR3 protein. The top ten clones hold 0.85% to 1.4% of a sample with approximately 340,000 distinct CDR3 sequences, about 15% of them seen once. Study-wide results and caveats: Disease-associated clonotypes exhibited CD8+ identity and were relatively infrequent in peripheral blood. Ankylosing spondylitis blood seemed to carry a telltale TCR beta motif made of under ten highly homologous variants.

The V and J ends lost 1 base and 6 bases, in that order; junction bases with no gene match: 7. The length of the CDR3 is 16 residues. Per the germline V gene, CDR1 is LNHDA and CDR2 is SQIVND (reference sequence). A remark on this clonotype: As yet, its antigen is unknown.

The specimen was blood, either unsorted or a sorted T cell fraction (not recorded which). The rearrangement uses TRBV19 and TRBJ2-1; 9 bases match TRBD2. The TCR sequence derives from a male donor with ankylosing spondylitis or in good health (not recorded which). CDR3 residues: CASSIGAGGPSNEQFF. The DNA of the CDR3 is TGTGCCAGTAGTATAGGGGCGGGAGGGCCGTCCAATGAGCAGTTCTTC.